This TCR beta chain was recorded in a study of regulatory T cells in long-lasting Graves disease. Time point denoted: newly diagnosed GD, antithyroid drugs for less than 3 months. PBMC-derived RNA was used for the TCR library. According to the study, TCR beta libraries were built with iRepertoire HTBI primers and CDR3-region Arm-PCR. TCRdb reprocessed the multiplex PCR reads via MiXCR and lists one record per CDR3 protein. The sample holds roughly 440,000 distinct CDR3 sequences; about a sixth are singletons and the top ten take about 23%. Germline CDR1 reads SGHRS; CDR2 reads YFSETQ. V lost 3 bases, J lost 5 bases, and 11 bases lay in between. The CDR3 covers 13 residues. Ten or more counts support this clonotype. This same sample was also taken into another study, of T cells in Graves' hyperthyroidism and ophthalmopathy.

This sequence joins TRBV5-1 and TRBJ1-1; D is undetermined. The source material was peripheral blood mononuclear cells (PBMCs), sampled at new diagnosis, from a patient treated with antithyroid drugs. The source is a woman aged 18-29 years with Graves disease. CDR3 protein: CASSYAPGTEAFF. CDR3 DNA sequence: TGCGCCAGCAGCTACGCCCCTGGGACTGAAGCTTTCTTT. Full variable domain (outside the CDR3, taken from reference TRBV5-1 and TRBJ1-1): KAGVTQTPRYLIKTRGQQVTLSCSPISGHRSVSWYQQTPGQGLQFLFEYFSETQRNKGNFPGRFSGRQFSNSRSEMNVSTLELGDSALYLCASSYAPGTEAFFGQGTRLTVV.